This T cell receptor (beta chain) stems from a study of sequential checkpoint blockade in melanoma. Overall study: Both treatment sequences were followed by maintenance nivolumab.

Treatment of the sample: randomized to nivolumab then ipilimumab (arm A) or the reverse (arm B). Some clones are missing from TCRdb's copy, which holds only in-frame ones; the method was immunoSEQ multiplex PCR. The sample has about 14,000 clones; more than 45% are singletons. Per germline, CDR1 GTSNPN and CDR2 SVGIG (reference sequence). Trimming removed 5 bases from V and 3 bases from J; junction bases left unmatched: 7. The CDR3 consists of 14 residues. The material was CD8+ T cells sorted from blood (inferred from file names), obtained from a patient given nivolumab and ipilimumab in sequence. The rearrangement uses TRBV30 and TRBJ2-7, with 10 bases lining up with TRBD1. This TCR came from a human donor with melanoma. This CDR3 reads CAWEAGQGSYEQYF. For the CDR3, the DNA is TGTGCCTGGGAAGCGGGACAGGGGAGCTACGAGCAGTACTTC. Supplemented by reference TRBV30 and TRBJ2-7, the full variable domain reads SQTIHQWPATLVQPVGSPLSLECTVEGTSNPNLYWYRQAAGRGLQLLFYSVGIGQISSEVPQNLSASRPQDRQFILSSKKLLLSDSGFYLCAWEAGQGSYEQYFGPGTRLTVT.